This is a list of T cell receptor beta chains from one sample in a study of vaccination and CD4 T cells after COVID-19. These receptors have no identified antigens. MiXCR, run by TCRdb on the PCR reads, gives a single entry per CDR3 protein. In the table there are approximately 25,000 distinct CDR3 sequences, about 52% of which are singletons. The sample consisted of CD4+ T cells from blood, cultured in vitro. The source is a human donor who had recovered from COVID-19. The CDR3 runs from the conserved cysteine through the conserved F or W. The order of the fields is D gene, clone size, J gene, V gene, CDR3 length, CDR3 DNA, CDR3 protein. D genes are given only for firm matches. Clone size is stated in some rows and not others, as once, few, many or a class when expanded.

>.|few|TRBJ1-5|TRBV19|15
TGTGCCAGTAGTCTGATACAGACCTCCAATCAGCCCCAGCATTTT
CASSLIQTSNQPQHF
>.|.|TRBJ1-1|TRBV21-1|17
TGTGCCAGCAGCAAAGAGGCTATCCACAGAATGAACACTGAAGCTTTCTTT
CASSKEAIHRMNTEAFF
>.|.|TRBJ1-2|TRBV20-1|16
TGCAGTGCTAGAGATGGGAAGGGACCTGACAACTATGGCTACACCTTC
CSARDGKGPDNYGYTF
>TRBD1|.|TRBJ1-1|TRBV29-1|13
TGCAGCGTTCGCACAGGGGGGAACACTGAAGCTTTCTTT
CSVRTGGNTEAFF
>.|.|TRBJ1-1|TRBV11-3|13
TGTGCCAGCAGCTTTTCATTAAACACTGAAGCTTTCTTT
CASSFSLNTEAFF
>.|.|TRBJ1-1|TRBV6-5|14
TGTGCCAGCAGTTATGACAACCTAAACACTGAAGCTTTCTTT
CASSYDNLNTEAFF
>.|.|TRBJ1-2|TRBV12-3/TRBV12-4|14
TGTGCCAGCCGCCGTAGTCTGCTTAACTATGGCTACACCTTC
CASRRSLLNYGYTF
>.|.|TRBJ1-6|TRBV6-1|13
TGTGCCAGCAGTCAAAACAGGGACTCACCCCTCCACTTT
CASSQNRDSPLHF
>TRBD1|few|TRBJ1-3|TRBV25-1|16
TGTGCCAGCAGTCCGCGCCCAGGGGGGGCTGGAAACACCATATATTTT
CASSPRPGGAGNTIYF
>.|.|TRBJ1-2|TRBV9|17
TGTGCCAGCAGCGTAGTAGTGGCCGAGACAGCCCGCGGGGGCTACACCTTC
CASSVVVAETARGGYTF
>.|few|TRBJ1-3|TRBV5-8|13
TGTGCCAGCAGCGCAGGGATGGGAAACACCATATATTTT
CASSAGMGNTIYF
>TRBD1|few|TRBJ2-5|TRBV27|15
TGTGCCAGCAGACGACAGGGGCTAAGGATAGAGACCCAGTACTTC
CASRRQGLRIETQYF
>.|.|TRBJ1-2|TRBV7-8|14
TGTGCCAGCAGCTTACAGGGATTCGCCTATGGCTACACCTTC
CASSLQGFAYGYTF
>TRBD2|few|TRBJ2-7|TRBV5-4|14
TGTGCCAGCAGCCAGGGGACTAGCGACTACGAGCAGTACTTC
CASSQGTSDYEQYF
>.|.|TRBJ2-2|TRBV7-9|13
TGTGCCAGCAGCTTCCTGACAGGCGGGGAGCTGTTTTTT
CASSFLTGGELFF
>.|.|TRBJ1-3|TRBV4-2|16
TGTGCCAGCAGCCAAGATGGGGGGGACGGTGGAAACACCATATATTTT
CASSQDGGDGGNTIYF
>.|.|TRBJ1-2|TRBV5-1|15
TGCGCCAGCAGCTTAACGCCAGCTACTAACTATGGCTACACCTTC
CASSLTPATNYGYTF